This note documents a single T cell receptor beta chain sequence. The antigen is unknown. Time point indicated: sample taken at primary tumor resection. The study sequenced unsorted whole RNA from tumor, nontumor lung or frozen PBMC. This specimen comes from a study of spatial heterogeneity in lung cancer. Study as a whole: Averaged across combinations, each unique TCR and UMI pairing appeared more than ten times in raw reads, which were uncorrected. Notes on the study in general: Ubiquitous, expanded tumor-derived TCRs were more frequently observed in blood at resection than at follow-up.

TCRdb redid the calling of the 5' RACE reads with MiXCR, one entry per CDR3 protein. The sample holds 40,000 to 45,000 distinct CDR3 sequences; roughly 15% are singletons and the top ten take around three fifths. This CDR3 has 16 residues. V lost 4 bases to trimming and J lost 3 bases; unmatched junction nucleotides: 4. Germline-derived CDR1 and CDR2 are ENHRY and SYGVKD. The receptor was isolated from a male donor with early-stage non-small cell lung cancer. The chain employs TRBV10-3 and TRBJ1-5; 12 nucleotides align to TRBD1. The specimen comprised PBMCs, sampled at surgery. The CDR3 DNA follows: TGTGCCATCAGTGCCGGGACAGGGGGCAACAATCAGCCCCAGCATTTT. Its protein is CAISAGTGGNNQPQHF.